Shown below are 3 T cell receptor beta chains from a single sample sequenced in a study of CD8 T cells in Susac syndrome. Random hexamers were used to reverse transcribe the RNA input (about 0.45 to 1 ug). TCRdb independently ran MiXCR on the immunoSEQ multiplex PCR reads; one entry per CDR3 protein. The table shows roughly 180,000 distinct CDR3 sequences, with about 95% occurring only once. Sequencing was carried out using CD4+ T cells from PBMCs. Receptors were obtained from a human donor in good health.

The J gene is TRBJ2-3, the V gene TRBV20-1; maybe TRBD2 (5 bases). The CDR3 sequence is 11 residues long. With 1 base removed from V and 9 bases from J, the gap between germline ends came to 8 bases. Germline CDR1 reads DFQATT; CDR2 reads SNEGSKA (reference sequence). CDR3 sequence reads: CSARGSATQYF. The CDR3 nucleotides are TGCAGTGCTAGAGGTAGCGCGACGCAGTATTTT.

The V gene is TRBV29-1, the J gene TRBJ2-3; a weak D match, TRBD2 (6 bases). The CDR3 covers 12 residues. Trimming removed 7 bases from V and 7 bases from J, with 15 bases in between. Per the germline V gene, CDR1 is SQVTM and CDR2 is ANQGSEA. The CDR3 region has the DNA TGCAGCGGTCAACCGGGAGACAATACGCAGTATTTT. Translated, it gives CSGQPGDNTQYF.

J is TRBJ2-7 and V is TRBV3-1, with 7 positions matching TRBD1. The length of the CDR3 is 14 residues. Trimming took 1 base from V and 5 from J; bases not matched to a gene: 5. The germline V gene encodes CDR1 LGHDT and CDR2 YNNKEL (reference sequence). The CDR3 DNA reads TGTGCCAGCAGCCAAGTCACAGGGGATCACGAGCAGTACTTC. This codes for CASSQVTGDHEQYF.